This is a list of T cell receptor beta chains from one sample in a study of cytomegalovirus exposure and HLA in healthy donors. Here immunoSEQ multiplex PCR was the method, and the copy in TCRdb shows in-frame clones only, minus some. In the table there are under 300,000 clones, approximately 80% of which are singletons. Sequencing was performed on PBMCs. These receptors all come from a woman in her fifties or sixties in good health and CMV-seropositive. Each CDR3 is given with its conserved first and last residue. A D gene is named only where the DNA matches it firmly. Expanded clones are given a class, and other clones once, few, many or no size at all.

>TRBD2|-|TRBJ2-3|TRBV27
TGTGCCAGCAGGCCACTAGCGGGAGTTTCCACAGATACGCAGTATTTT
CASRPLAGVSTDTQYF
>-|few|TRBJ1-5|TRBV6-1
TGTGCCAGCAGTGTGGTGGGCAGCAATCAGCCCCAGCATTTT
CASSVVGSNQPQHF
>-|-|TRBJ2-7|TRBV30
TGTGCCTGGAGCCGGCTAGACGCCAACGAGCAGTACTTC
CAWSRLDANEQYF
>-|-|TRBJ2-5|TRBV5-6
TGTGCCAGCAGCTTGACAGCAAAAGAGACCCAGTACTTC
CASSLTAKETQYF
>-|-|TRBJ2-3|TRBV2
TGTGCCAGCAGTCGAGACAGCCCTAGCACAGATACGCAGTATTTT
CASSRDSPSTDTQYF
>TRBD1|-|TRBJ2-7|TRBV6-4
TGTGCCAGCAGGGGGGGACAGGGTCCCTACGAGCAGTACTTC
CASRGGQGPYEQYF
>-|-|TRBJ1-5|TRBV6-1
TGTGCCAGCAGAGAGACTAGTTTTCAGCCCCAGCATTTT
CASRETSFQPQHF
>TRBD1|-|TRBJ1-5|TRBV28
TGTGCCAGCAGTTTAGCCACGGACAGGGGAGGTAGCCAGCATTTT
CASSLATDRGGSQHF
>TRBD2|-|TRBJ2-1|TRBV5-1
TGCGCCAGCAGCTGGACTAGCGGACTCTACAATGAGCAGTTCTTC
CASSWTSGLYNEQFF
>-|-|TRBJ2-7|TRBV6-5
TGTGCCAGCAGTTACCTATCGGACAACTCCTACGAGCAGTACTTC
CASSYLSDNSYEQYF
>TRBD2|-|TRBJ2-7|TRBV7-2
TGTGCCAGCAGCAATAGCGGGAGGCCCTACGAGCAGTACTTC
CASSNSGRPYEQYF
>-|-|TRBJ2-1|TRBV4-1
TGCGCCAGCAGCCAAGATCGTTATGAGCAGTTCTTC
CASSQDRYEQFF
>-|-|TRBJ1-4|TRBV5-6
TGTGCCAGCAGTCCTAACCCTCAGTGGGCTAAACTGTTTTTT
CASSPNPQWAKLFF
>-|-|TRBJ2-3|TRBV11-3
TGTGCCAGCAGCAAACCTAGGGATACGCAGTATTTT
CASSKPRDTQYF
>-|-|TRBJ1-2|TRBV6-6
TGTGCCAGCAGTTACTTCACAGGCGTCTATGGCTACACCTTC
CASSYFTGVYGYTF
>TRBD2|-|TRBJ2-1|TRBV19
TGTGCCAGTAGGTTGACTAGCGGGAGGGCCGGGCGGCAGTTCTTC
CASRLTSGRAGRQFF